This TCR beta chain originates from a study of beta chain features in type 1 diabetes. Across the study: The study examined about 110,000,000 sorted cells across all samples.

Ten or more counts support this clone. Its antigen is currently unknown. Sequenced material consisted of expressed TCRB transcripts (all of the isolated RNA was reverse transcribed). Naive, central memory and regulatory T cell samples averaged roughly 3.8 million reads. The method was immunoSEQ multiplex PCR; TCRdb's version includes in-frame clones alone and lacks a portion of them. Of 250,000 to 300,000 clones listed, under 8.5% are singletons. The study, taken as a whole, reports: The study found moderately but significantly shorter TCRB CDR3s in all four CD4+ subsets of Type 1 diabetes patients.

The clonotype originates from a woman between 18 and 29 years old in good health. Sequencing was done on a sample of central memory CD4+ T cells from blood.

The chain's CDR3 is CASIGTGPYNEQFF. CDR3 DNA: TGTGCCAGCATAGGGACAGGGCCCTACAATGAGCAGTTCTTC. The rearrangement uses TRBV2 and TRBJ2-1; 9 nucleotides line up with TRBD1. The CDR3 is 14 residues long. The germline V gene has CDR1 SNHLY and CDR2 FYNNEI. Trimming removed 7 bases from V and 2 bases from J; junction bases left unmatched: 3.